This entry lists 14 T cell receptor beta chains sequenced from one sample in a study of shared clonotypes between healthy human individuals. Using immunoSEQ multiplex PCR, the repertoire was profiled, and TCRdb retains in-frame clones only, with some absent. The data show some 2 million clones, roughly 94% seen once. Sequences were obtained from naive CD4+ T cells sorted from blood. Subset here: CD45RA+ positively selected. The receptors come from a man younger than 35 in good health.

As regards this clone: One end of the junction fails to match germline, which may point to a read error. The chain couples TRBV5-6 to TRBJ2-2, with D possibly being TRBD1 or TRBD2 (5 bases each). Germline lookup yields CDR1 SGHDT and CDR2 YYEEEE. The CDR3 sequence is 17 residues long. CDR3 residues: CASCLGDLRMSTGELFF. The CDR3 nucleotides are TGTGCCAGCTGCTTAGGGGACCTGAGGATGTCCACCGGGGAGCTGTTTTTT. The complete variable domain, with remaining parts taken from reference TRBV5-6 and TRBJ2-2, reads DAGVTQSPTHLIKTRGQQVTLRCSPKSGHDTVSWYQQALGQGPQFIFQYYEEEERQRGNFPDRFSGHQFPNYSSELNVNALLLGDSALYLCASCLGDLRMSTGELFFGEGSRLTVL.

The rearrangement links TRBV5-1 to TRBJ2-7; 9 nucleotides agree with TRBD1. The germline V gene has CDR1 SGHRS and CDR2 YFSETQ. The CDR3 totals 15 residues. Unmatched junction bases numbered 9, after V lost 4 bases and J lost 4 bases. In DNA, the CDR3 is TGCGCCAGCAGCACCCACAGGGGGCAGTTGTACGAGCAGTACTTC. Translating it yields CASSTHRGQLYEQYF.

About this clone itself: The sample contains more than one DNA sequence encoding this CDR3. V and J are TRBV7-9 and TRBJ1-2; 7 bases fit TRBD1. The germline V gene encodes CDR1 SEHNR and CDR2 FQNEAQ (reference sequence). The junction had 3 bases not matched to a gene; V was cut back by 1 base and J by 4 bases. This CDR3 is built from 14 residues. In DNA form, the CDR3 reads TGTGCCAGCAGCTTAGGACAGGGAGGCTATGGCTACACCTTC. As protein: CASSLGQGGYGYTF.

The rearrangement links TRBV5-1 to TRBJ1-3; D is unclear. CDR1 and CDR2 (germline): SGHRS, YFSETQ. The V end lost 0 bases, the J end lost 0 bases, and 7 bases lay between the germline ends. CDR3 length: 15 residues. In DNA, the CDR3 is TGCGCCAGCAGCTTGGAAGCTTACTCTGGAAACACCATATATTTT. This gives the protein CASSLEAYSGNTIYF.

To note about this clone: The same CDR3 can be traced to other DNA sequences in this sample. This rearrangement joins TRBV5-4 to TRBJ2-7; 8 bases line up with TRBD1. V trimming: 1 base; J trimming: 4 bases; junction bases outside the gene matches: 1. This CDR3 contains 13 residues. Germline V gives CDR1 SGHNT, CDR2 YYREEE (reference sequence). CDR3 in amino acids: CASSLTGGYEQYF. The CDR3 DNA sequence: TGTGCCAGCAGCTTGACAGGGGGTTACGAGCAGTACTTC.

The V gene is TRBV5-4, the J gene TRBJ1-5; possibly TRBD1 for D (5 bases). V was cut by 4 bases and J by 11 bases, with 19 bases left in between. The CDR3 has 14 amino acids. Germline V gene data show CDR1 as SGHNT and CDR2 as YYREEE (reference sequence). The CDR3 DNA reads as TGTGCCAGCAGCGTGGACATTGGTCTATCGGCCCAGCATTTT. Residues: CASSVDIGLSAQHF.

V gene TRBV20-1 combines with J gene TRBJ1-1; D possibly corresponds to TRBD1 (5 bases). The germline V gene has CDR1 DFQATT and CDR2 SNEGSKA (reference sequence). Trimming shortened V by 6 bases and J by 10 bases, and 12 bases separated the two germline ends. The CDR3 runs 10 residues. The CDR3 is CSAGTGRAFF. CDR3 DNA: TGCAGTGCCGGGACTGGCAGAGCTTTCTTT.

The chain uses TRBV7-8 and TRBJ2-7, with D unclear. Trimming cost V 1 base and J 1 base, with 8 bases left between them. The CDR3 contains 14 residues. The germline gives CDR1 SGHVS, CDR2 FQNEAQ. Here the CDR3 reads CASSLGPLSYEQYF. The CDR3, as DNA: TGTGCCAGCAGCTTAGGGCCCTTATCCTACGAGCAGTACTTC.

A word on this clone: Other nucleotide sequences from this sample produce the same CDR3. The chain links TRBV5-6 to TRBJ1-5; D perhaps matches TRBD1 (6 bases). The CDR3 is made up of 13 amino acids. Trimming took off 4 bases at V and 2 bases at J, with 7 bases between the two ends. The germline V gene has CDR1 SGHDT and CDR2 YYEEEE. DNA for the CDR3: TGTGCCAGCAGCCGACAGGGCAATCAGCCCCAGCATTTT. Encoded protein: CASSRQGNQPQHF.

The chain recombines TRBV6-5 with TRBJ1-1; D ambiguous. Germline V gene lookup returns CDR1 MNHEY and CDR2 SVGAGI. Trimming cost V 5 bases and J 7 bases, with 11 bases left between them. This CDR3 spans 12 amino acids. Written as DNA, the CDR3 is TGTGCCAGCAGTAGAACTGGGGTTGAAGCTTTCTTT. It encodes CASSRTGVEAFF.

As regards this clone: A much larger clone differs by one base, so this may be a read error. This chain uses TRBV5-5 with TRBJ1-1, with D maybe TRBD1 (5 bases). Trimming removed 2 bases from V and 0 bases from J, with 11 bases in between. The CDR3 sequence is 15 residues long. CDR1 is SGHKS and CDR2 is YYEKEE in the germline V gene (reference sequence). The CDR3 bases are TGTGCCAGCAGCTTCGGGGGGACCATGAACACTGAAGCTTTCTTT. Translated, it gives CASSFGGTMNTEAFF.

This chain links TRBV7-6 with TRBJ2-6; 8 positions agree with TRBD2. CDR1 and CDR2 (germline): SGHVS, FNYEAQ. The CDR3 runs 17 residues. After removal of 2 bases from V and 0 bases from J, the junction contained 3 bases not matched to a gene. The CDR3: CASSLLAGFSGANVLTF. The CDR3 DNA is TGTGCCAGCAGCTTATTAGCGGGATTCTCTGGGGCCAACGTCCTGACTTTC.

This chain uses TRBV10-3 with TRBJ1-1; unclear D gene. V gave up 2 bases and J gave up 5 bases, with 12 bases separating them. The germline CDR1 and CDR2 sequences are ENHRY and SYGVKD. The CDR3 covers 14 residues. In DNA, the CDR3 is TGTGCCATCAGTGAGGGGCTTAGGGAAACTGAAGCTTTCTTT. It specifies CAISEGLRETEAFF.

This rearrangement joins TRBV18 to TRBJ2-7; D not certain. In germline, CDR1 is KGHSH, CDR2 LQKENI. The CDR3 consists of 12 residues. Trimming left V 6 bases short and J 1 base short, with 7 bases between. The CDR3 nucleotides read TGTGCCAGCTCCCTTCAGTCCTACGAGCAGTACTTC. Translating it yields CASSLQSYEQYF.